A selection of T cell receptor beta chains follows, all from one sample in a study of somatic mutations in cytotoxic T cells in rheumatoid arthritis. Using immunoSEQ multiplex PCR, the repertoire was profiled, and TCRdb retains in-frame clones only, with some absent. The data show about 12,000 clones, 80% seen once. The sample comprised CD8+ T cells sorted from blood. These receptor sequences come from a man in his fifties in good health. Each CDR3 is given with its conserved first and last residue. The D gene is left open where the match is weak. Expanded clones get a size class; other rows say once, few or many, or leave the size out.

>TRBJ2-1|once|.|13|TRBV30
CASTGLAYNEQFF
TGTGCCTCGACGGGACTGGCCTACAATGAGCAGTTCTTC
>TRBJ1-3|.|.|16|TRBV27
CASSPLGGLTGNTIYF
TGTGCCAGCAGTCCCCTGGGGGGATTAACTGGAAACACCATATATTTT
>TRBJ2-5|.|.|18|TRBV4-1
CASSQAAPGIPVRETQYF
TGCGCCAGCAGCCAAGCGGCCCCCGGTATTCCGGTGAGGGAGACCCAGTACTTC
>TRBJ1-1|.|.|14|TRBV6-5
CASSYRFKTPEAFF
TGTGCCAGCAGTTATCGGTTTAAGACCCCTGAAGCTTTCTTT
>TRBJ1-5|.|.|17|TRBV4-3
CASSQDEQAPSNQPQHF
TGCGCCAGCAGCCAAGATGAACAGGCCCCTAGCAATCAGCCCCAGCATTTT
>TRBJ1-2|.|.|15|TRBV4-3
CASSLGQASNYGYTF
TGCGCCAGCAGCCTCGGACAAGCCTCAAACTATGGCTACACCTTC
>TRBJ1-1|.|.|13|TRBV9
CASSVASDTEAFF
TGTGCCAGCAGCGTAGCTTCAGACACTGAAGCTTTCTTT
>TRBJ2-1|.|.|16|TRBV7-2
CASRSRLTSSYNEQFF
TGTGCCAGCAGATCCAGGCTGACGAGCTCCTACAATGAGCAGTTCTTC
>TRBJ2-1|.|.|14|TRBV19
CASSIPGTYNEQFF
TGTGCCAGTAGTATCCCAGGGACATACAATGAGCAGTTCTTC
>TRBJ1-1|.|TRBD1|14|TRBV11-3
CASSFGTGDTEAFF
TGTGCCAGCAGCTTCGGGACAGGGGACACTGAAGCTTTCTTT
>TRBJ1-1|.|.|15|TRBV11-2
CASSLELDGSTEAFF
TGTGCCAGCAGCTTAGAACTAGACGGTAGCACTGAAGCTTTCTTT
>TRBJ2-5|.|TRBD2|16|TRBV2
CASSRRAGGVQETQYF
TGTGCCAGCAGCAGGAGGGCGGGAGGGGTCCAAGAGACCCAGTACTTC
>TRBJ2-1|.|.|16|TRBV27
CASSLSGSDAWYEQFF
TGTGCCAGCAGTTTGTCCGGGTCCGACGCGTGGTATGAGCAGTTCTTC
>TRBJ2-1|.|.|15|TRBV27
CASSLSRVGDNEQFF
TGTGCCAGCAGTTTATCACGGGTTGGGGACAATGAGCAGTTCTTC
>TRBJ2-5|once|TRBD2|17|TRBV7-9
CASSFGTSEYMGETQYF
TGTGCCAGCAGCTTTGGGACTAGCGAGTACATGGGAGAGACCCAGTACTTC
>TRBJ2-5|.|.|11|TRBV28
CASRAGETQYF
TGTGCCAGCAGGGCAGGAGAGACCCAGTACTTC
>TRBJ2-1|.|TRBD1|14|TRBV7-9
CASSLEQGGNEQFF
TGTGCCAGCAGCTTAGAACAGGGGGGCAATGAGCAGTTCTTC